A single sample is the source of the 18 T cell receptor beta chains below, sequenced in a study of response to subunit inactivated influenza vaccine. In TCRdb, the RT-PCR reads were re-called with MiXCR into one record per CDR3 protein. Of about 800,000 distinct CDR3 sequences detected, 20% to 25% appear once; the ten largest clones hold 10%. The source was PBMCs from blood, collected 5 days after vaccination. The receptors were gathered from a man aged 45 to 65 who received an inactivated influenza vaccine.

With regard to this clonotype: This may come from a read error, since a much larger clone is one base off. This chain joins TRBV12-3 or TRBV12-4 and TRBJ2-7; D not certain. V lost 7 bases, J lost 4 bases, and 14 bases lay in between. This CDR3 has 13 residues. For the CDR3, the DNA is TGTGCCAGCATCGGGCAGACAATTTACGAGCAGTACTTC. It yields the protein CASIGQTIYEQYF.

The rearrangement joins TRBV24-1 to TRBJ2-3; the D is unclear. The CDR3 has 14 residues. CDR1 is KGHDR, CDR2 SFDVKD, per germline. The V end was cut by 4 bases, the J end by 4 bases, with 11 bases between. The CDR3 spells CATSDPGRADTQYF. For the CDR3, the DNA is TGTGCCACCAGTGACCCGGGTCGGGCAGATACGCAGTATTTT.

CDR3 sequence (DNA): TGTGCCAGCAGCGAGAGGGATTGGACAGGGAAAAACAATGAGCAGTTCTTC. Encoded protein: CASSERDWTGKNNEQFF. The chain links TRBV9 to TRBJ2-1; TRBD1 aligns across 8 bases. Trimming at V came to 3 bases and at J to 5 bases, leaving 13 bases not matched to a gene. There are 17 residues in the CDR3. Germline CDR1 reads SGDLS; CDR2 reads YYNGEE.

This clonotype was picked up a small number of times. The CDR3 region has the DNA TGTGCCAGCGCCAGGGACAAACCCTATGGCTACACCTTC. Encoded protein: CASARDKPYGYTF. The chain employs TRBV28 and TRBJ1-2; D possibly corresponds to TRBD1 (6 bases). CDR1 is MDHEN, CDR2 SYDVKM, per germline. This CDR3 is 13 amino acids long. V was shortened by 8 bases and J by 4 bases, with 14 bases between the two germline ends.

This clonotype was found a few times. The chain carries TRBV7-8 and TRBJ2-7, with a possible D match to TRBD1 (5 bases). The CDR3 runs to 14 residues. Trimming left V 4 bases short and J 4 bases short, with 14 bases between. Germline CDR1 SGHVS, CDR2 FQNEAQ. The CDR3 sequence is CASSSTTGGYEQYF. The CDR3 DNA follows: TGTGCCAGCAGCTCTACAACAGGTGGATACGAGCAGTACTTC.

This clonotype was seen a handful of times. V is TRBV7-9 and J is TRBJ2-3; 7 bases agree with TRBD2. From germline, CDR1 is SEHNR and CDR2 FQNEAQ (reference sequence). Losses at the gene ends were 1 base for V and 7 bases for J; bases not matched to a gene: 2. The CDR3 consists of 13 residues. CDR3 coding DNA: TGTGCCAGCAGCTTAGGCGGGGGAAATACGCAGTATTTT. This codes for CASSLGGGNTQYF.

This clonotype was seen at least ten times. The genes are TRBV12-3 or TRBV12-4 and TRBJ2-1; the match to TRBD2 covers 8 bases. The CDR3 has 13 residues. The J segment lost 11 bases and the V segment lost 4 bases, leaving 7 bases of the junction unmatched. The CDR3 bases are TGTGCCAGCAGTTCGGGCCGGGGGGGCCAGCAGTTCTTC. Residues: CASSSGRGGQQFF.

The V call is TRBV30, the J call TRBJ2-6; unclear D gene. Germline assignment: CDR1 GTSNPN and CDR2 SVGIG (reference sequence). V lost 0 bases and J 4 bases, leaving 10 bases between the germline ends. The CDR3 contains 15 residues. The CDR3 loop is CAWSVDVGGANVLTF. The DNA of the CDR3 is TGTGCCTGGAGTGTAGACGTAGGAGGGGCCAACGTCCTGACTTTC.

V is TRBV10-3 and J is TRBJ1-4; D is ambiguous. Germline lookup yields CDR1 ENHRY and CDR2 SYGVKD. V lost 5 bases to trimming and J lost 4 bases, with 11 bases between them. This CDR3 is built from 14 residues. The CDR3 nucleotides read TGTGCCATCAGTTCCGACGGAGTTAATGAAAAACTGTTTTTT. Translating it yields CAISSDGVNEKLFF.

The J gene is TRBJ1-2, the V gene TRBV15; TRBD1 matches 7 bases. Germline CDR1 reads LNHNV; CDR2 reads YYDKDF (reference sequence). The V gene end was trimmed by 5 bases and the J gene end by 7 bases; junction bases not matched to a gene: 10. The CDR3 runs 14 residues. Here the CDR3 DNA reads TGTGCCACCAGCGAACGCCGGGACAGCTCTGGCTACACCTTC. Protein product: CATSERRDSSGYTF.

The gene calls are TRBV15 and TRBJ2-7; 9 bases align to TRBD1. The CDR3 extends over 16 amino acids. The J segment lost 4 bases and the V segment lost 0 bases, leaving 7 bases of the junction unmatched. Germline lookup yields CDR1 LNHNV and CDR2 YYDKDF (reference sequence). CDR3: CATSRDRGQGGYEQYF. The CDR3 DNA is TGTGCCACCAGCAGAGACCGGGGACAGGGAGGGTACGAGCAGTACTTC.

CDR3 residues: CASSPTARNTGELFF. In nucleotides, the CDR3 is TGTGCCAGCAGCCCCACCGCTAGGAACACCGGGGAGCTGTTTTTT. The rearrangement uses TRBV7-2 and TRBJ2-2; D not certain. The ends were cut back, 5 bases at V and 1 base at J, with 11 bases in the middle. Germline lookup yields CDR1 SGHTA and CDR2 FQGNSA. The CDR3 is made up of 15 amino acids. The full variable domain, in which reference TRBV7-2 and TRBJ2-2 provide the parts outside the CDR3, is GAGVSQSPSNKVTEKGKDVELRCDPISGHTALYWYRQSLGQGLEFLIYFQGNSAPDKSGLPSDRFSAERTGGSVSTLTIQRTQQEDSAVYLCASSPTARNTGELFFGEGSRLTVL.

This clonotype was found many times. V and J are TRBV20-1 and TRBJ1-4; no reliable D call. Trimming cost V 4 bases and J 2 bases, with 8 bases left between them. CDR3 size: 13 residues. Germline V gives CDR1 DFQATT, CDR2 SNEGSKA (reference sequence). DNA of the CDR3: TGCAGTGCTATTATGGGGACTAATGAAAAACTGTTTTTT. This encodes CSAIMGTNEKLFF.

This clonotype was seen more than once but under ten times. The rearrangement links TRBV7-9 to TRBJ2-2; a possible D gene is TRBD1 (6 bases). The germline V gene has CDR1 SEHNR and CDR2 FQNEAQ (reference sequence). The V gene lost 5 bases and the J gene lost 7 bases, with 17 bases spanning the gap. The CDR3 is 15 amino acids. The CDR3, as DNA: TGTGCCAGCAGCCGGACCGGGACACCATACGGGGAGCTGTTTTTT. This sequence encodes CASSRTGTPYGELFF.

The sample holds a few counts of this clonotype. The chain couples TRBV7-3 to TRBJ2-7, with 12 nucleotides matching TRBD2. V trimming: 5 bases; J trimming: 7 bases; junction bases outside the gene matches: 6. Germline V gene data show CDR1 as SGHTA and CDR2 as FQGTGA. CDR3 length: 14 amino acids. This CDR3 reads CASSKTSGSLEQYF. For the CDR3, the DNA is TGTGCCAGCAGCAAGACTAGCGGGAGTCTGGAGCAGTACTTC.

This clonotype was found a few times. The chain couples TRBV5-1 to TRBJ1-3; 8 nucleotides agree with TRBD1. The CDR3 has 16 amino acids. V gave up 1 base and J gave up 4 bases; unmatched junction bases: 7. CDR1 is SGHRS, CDR2 YFSETQ, per germline. CDR3 coding DNA: TGCGCCAGCAGCTTGTTTGGACAGGGCGTCGGAAACACCATATATTTT. Amino acid sequence: CASSLFGQGVGNTIYF.

V usage is TRBV10-3 and J usage is TRBJ1-5; possible D gene TRBD1, 5 bases. Germline values: CDR1 ENHRY, CDR2 SYGVKD. CDR3 length: 14 residues. V was cut by 0 bases and J by 8 bases, with 11 bases left in between. The CDR3 nucleotides read TGTGCCATCAGTGAGTCGGGGGGACGGGAGCCCCAGCATTTT. It is translated as CAISESGGREPQHF.

The rearrangement links TRBV6-2 or TRBV6-3 to TRBJ1-5; D is uncertain. CDR1 is MNHEY and CDR2 is SVGEGT in the germline V gene. Trimming removed 2 bases from V and 3 bases from J, with 8 bases in between. The CDR3 is made up of 14 amino acids. In DNA, the CDR3 is TGTGCCAGCAGTTACGCGGCAGACAATCAGCCCCAGCATTTT. It yields the protein CASSYAADNQPQHF.